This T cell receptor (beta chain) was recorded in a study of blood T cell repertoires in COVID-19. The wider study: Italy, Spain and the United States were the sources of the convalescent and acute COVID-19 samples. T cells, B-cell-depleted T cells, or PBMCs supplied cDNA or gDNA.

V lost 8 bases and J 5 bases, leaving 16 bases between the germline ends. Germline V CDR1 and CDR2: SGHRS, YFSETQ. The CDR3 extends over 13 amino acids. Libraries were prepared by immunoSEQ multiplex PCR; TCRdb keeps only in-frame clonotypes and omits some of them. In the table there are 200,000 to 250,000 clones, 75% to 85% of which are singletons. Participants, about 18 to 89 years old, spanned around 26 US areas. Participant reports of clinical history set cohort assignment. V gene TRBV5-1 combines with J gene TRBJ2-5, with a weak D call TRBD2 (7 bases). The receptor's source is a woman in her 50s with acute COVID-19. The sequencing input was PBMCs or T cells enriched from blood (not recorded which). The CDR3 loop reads CASQQGAGETQYF. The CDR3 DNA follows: TGCGCCAGTCAACAGGGAGCGGGGGAGACCCAGTACTTC.